This TCR beta chain originates from a study of CD8+CD57+ T cells in acquired aplastic anemia. Findings and caveats of the study: Patients and controls turned out to have roughly 29 CD8+ CDR3 sequences in common.

In regard to this clonotype: Antigen unknown.

According to the study, genomic DNA was the template for TCR beta VDJ and CDR3 profiling. Via MiXCR, TCRdb re-called the reads, giving one row per CDR3 protein. The data hold 250,000 to 300,000 distinct CDR3 sequences, with 50% to 65% observed a single time. This CDR3 is 15 amino acids long. CDR1 and CDR2 (germline): SGHRS, YFSETQ. Losses at the gene ends were 0 bases for V and 3 bases for J; bases not matched to a gene: 1. The authors sequenced patients whose flow cytometry had shown CD8+CD57+ cell expansion. The TCR comes from a human donor with aplastic anemia. Input material: sorted CD4+, CD8+, or CD8+CD57+ T cells (not recorded which) from PBMCs. The V call is TRBV5-1, the J call TRBJ1-3; the match to TRBD1 covers 9 bases. CDR3 sequence: CASSLVTGGGNTIYF. The CDR3 bases are TGCGCCAGCAGCTTGGTGACAGGGGGTGGAAACACCATATATTTT.